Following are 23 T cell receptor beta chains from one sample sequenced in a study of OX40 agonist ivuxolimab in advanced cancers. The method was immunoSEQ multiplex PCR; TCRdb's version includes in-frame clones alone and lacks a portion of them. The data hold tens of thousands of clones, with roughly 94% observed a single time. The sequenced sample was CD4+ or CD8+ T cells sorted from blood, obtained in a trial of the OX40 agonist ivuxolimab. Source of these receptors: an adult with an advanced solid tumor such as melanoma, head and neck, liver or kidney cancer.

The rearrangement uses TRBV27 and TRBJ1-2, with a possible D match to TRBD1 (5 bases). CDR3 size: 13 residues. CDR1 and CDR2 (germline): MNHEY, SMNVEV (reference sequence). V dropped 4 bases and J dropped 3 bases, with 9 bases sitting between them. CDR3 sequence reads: CASSSWGDYGYTF. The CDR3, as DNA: TGTGCCAGCAGTTCTTGGGGGGACTATGGCTACACCTTC.

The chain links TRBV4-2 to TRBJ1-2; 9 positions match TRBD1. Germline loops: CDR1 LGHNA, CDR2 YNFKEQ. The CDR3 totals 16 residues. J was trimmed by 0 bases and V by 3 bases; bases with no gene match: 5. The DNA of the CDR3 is TGTGCCAGCAGCCAGGGGACAGGGTTGACTAACTATGGCTACACCTTC. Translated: CASSQGTGLTNYGYTF.

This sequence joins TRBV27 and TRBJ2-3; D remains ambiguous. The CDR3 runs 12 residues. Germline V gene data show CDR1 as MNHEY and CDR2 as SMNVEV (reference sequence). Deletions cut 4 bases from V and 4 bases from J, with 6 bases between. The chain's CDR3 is CASSYTADTQYF. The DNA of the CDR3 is TGTGCCAGCAGTTATACGGCAGATACGCAGTATTTT.

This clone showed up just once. The CDR3 protein is CASSVGTGGDYGYTF. The CDR3 nucleotides are TGTGCCAGCAGTGTCGGGACAGGGGGCGACTATGGCTACACCTTC. The chain combines TRBV25-1 with TRBJ1-2; 12 bases fit TRBD1. Germline V CDR1 and CDR2: MGHDK, SYGVNS. Trimming removed 4 bases from V and 3 bases from J; junction bases left unmatched: 3. The CDR3 has 15 residues.

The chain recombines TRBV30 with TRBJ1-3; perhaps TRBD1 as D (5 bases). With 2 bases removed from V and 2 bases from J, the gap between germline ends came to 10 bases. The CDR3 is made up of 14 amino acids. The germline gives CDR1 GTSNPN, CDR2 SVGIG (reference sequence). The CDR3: CAWSIGAAGNTIYF. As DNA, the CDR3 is TGTGCCTGGAGTATTGGGGCAGCTGGAAACACCATATATTTT. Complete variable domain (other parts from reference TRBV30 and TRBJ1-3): SQTIHQWPATLVQPVGSPLSLECTVEGTSNPNLYWYRQAAGRGLQLLFYSVGIGQISSEVPQNLSASRPQDRQFILSSKKLLLSDSGFYLCAWSIGAAGNTIYFGEGSWLTVV.

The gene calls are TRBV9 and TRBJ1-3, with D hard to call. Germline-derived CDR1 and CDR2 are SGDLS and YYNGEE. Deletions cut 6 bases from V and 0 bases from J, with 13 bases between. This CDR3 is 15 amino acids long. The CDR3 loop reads CASTEGSFSGNTIYF. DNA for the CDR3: TGTGCCAGCACCGAAGGGTCCTTCTCTGGAAACACCATATATTTT.

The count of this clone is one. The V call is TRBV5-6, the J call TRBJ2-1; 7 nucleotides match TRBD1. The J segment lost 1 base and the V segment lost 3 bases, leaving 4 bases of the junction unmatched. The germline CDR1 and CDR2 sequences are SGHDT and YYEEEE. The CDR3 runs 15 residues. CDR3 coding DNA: TGTGCCAGCAGCTGGGGGACAGCATCCTACAATGAGCAGTTCTTC. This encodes CASSWGTASYNEQFF.

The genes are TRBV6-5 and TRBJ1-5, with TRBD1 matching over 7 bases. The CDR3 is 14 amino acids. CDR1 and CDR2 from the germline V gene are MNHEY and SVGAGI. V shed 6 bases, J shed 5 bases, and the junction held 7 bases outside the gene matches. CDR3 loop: CASSRQGRDQPQHF. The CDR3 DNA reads TGTGCCAGCAGCCGACAGGGCCGGGATCAGCCCCAGCATTTT.

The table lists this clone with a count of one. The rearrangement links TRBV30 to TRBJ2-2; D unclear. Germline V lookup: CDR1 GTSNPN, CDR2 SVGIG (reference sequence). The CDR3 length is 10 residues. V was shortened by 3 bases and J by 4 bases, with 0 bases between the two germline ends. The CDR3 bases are TGTGCCTGGAGCACCGGGGAGCTGTTTTTT. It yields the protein CAWSTGELFF.

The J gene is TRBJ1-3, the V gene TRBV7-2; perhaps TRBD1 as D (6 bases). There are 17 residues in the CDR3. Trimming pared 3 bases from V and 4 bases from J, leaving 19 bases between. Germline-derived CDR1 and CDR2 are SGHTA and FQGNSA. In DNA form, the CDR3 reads TGTGCCAGCAGCTTGCCGTCACAGGGATTAACCGGAAACACCATATATTTT. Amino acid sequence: CASSLPSQGLTGNTIYF.

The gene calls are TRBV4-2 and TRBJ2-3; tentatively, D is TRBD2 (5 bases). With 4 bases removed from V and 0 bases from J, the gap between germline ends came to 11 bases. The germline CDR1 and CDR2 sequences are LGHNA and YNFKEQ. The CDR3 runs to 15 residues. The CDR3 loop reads CASSPGMSSTDTQYF. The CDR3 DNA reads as TGTGCCAGCAGCCCCGGGATGTCTAGCACAGATACGCAGTATTTT.

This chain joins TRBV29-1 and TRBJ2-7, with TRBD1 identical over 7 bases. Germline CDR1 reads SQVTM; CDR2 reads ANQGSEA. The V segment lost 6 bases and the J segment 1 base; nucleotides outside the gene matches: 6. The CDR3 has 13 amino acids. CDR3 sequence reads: CSVLTGDSYEQYF. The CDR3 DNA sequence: TGCAGCGTCCTAACAGGGGATTCCTACGAGCAGTACTTC.

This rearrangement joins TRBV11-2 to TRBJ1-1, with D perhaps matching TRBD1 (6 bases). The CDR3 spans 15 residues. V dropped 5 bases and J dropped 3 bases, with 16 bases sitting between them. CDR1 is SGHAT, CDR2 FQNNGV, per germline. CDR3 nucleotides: TGTGCCAGCAGCATAAGGACAGTCTGGGACACTGAAGCTTTCTTT. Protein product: CASSIRTVWDTEAFF.

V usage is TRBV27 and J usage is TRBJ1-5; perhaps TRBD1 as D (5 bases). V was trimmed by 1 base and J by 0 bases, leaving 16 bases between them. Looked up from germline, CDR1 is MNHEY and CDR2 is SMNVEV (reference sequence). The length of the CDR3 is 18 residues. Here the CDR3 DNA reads TGTGCCAGCAGTTTATGTGGGGGGGGAGAATATAGCAATCAGCCCCAGCATTTT. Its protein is CASSLCGGGEYSNQPQHF.

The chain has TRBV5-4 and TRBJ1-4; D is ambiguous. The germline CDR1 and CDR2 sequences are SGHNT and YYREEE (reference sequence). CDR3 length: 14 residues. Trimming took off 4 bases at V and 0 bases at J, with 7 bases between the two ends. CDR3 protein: CASSLIATNEKLFF. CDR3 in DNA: TGTGCCAGCAGCCTCATTGCAACTAATGAAAAACTGTTTTTT.

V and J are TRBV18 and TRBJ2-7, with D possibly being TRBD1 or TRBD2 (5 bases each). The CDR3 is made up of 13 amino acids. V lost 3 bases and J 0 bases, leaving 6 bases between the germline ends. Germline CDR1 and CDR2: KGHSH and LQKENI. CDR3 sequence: CASSPGDSYEQYF. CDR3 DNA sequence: TGTGCCAGCTCACCGGGGGACTCCTACGAGCAGTACTTC.

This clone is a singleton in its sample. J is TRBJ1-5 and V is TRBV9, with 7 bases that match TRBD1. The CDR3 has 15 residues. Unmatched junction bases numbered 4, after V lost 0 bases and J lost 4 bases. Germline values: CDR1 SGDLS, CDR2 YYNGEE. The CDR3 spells CASSVGDSSNQPQHF. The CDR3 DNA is TGTGCCAGCAGCGTAGGGGACAGCAGTAATCAGCCCCAGCATTTT. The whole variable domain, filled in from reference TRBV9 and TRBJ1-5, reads DSGVTQTPKHLITATGQRVTLRCSPRSGDLSVYWYQQSLDQGLQFLIQYYNGEERAKGNILERFSAQQFPDLHSELNLSSLELGDSALYFCASSVGDSSNQPQHFGDGTRLSIL.

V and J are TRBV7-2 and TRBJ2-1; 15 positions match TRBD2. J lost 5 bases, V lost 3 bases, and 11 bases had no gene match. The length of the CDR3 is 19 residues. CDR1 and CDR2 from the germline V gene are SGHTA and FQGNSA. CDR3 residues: CASSLGLAGGWFIDNEQFF. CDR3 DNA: TGTGCCAGCAGCTTGGGACTAGCGGGAGGATGGTTTATAGACAATGAGCAGTTCTTC.

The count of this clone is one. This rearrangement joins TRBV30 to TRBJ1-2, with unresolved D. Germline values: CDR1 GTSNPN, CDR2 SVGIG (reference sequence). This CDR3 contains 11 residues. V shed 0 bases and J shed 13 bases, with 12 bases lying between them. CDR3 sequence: CAWSVYGEVTF. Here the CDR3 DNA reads TGTGCCTGGAGTGTATACGGGGAAGTCACCTTC.

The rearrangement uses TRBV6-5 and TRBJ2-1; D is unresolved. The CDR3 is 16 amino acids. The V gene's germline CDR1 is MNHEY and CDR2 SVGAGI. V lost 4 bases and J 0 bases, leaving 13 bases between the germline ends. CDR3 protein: CASSSSQEISYNEQFF. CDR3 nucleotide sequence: TGTGCCAGCAGTTCCTCCCAGGAAATCTCCTACAATGAGCAGTTCTTC.

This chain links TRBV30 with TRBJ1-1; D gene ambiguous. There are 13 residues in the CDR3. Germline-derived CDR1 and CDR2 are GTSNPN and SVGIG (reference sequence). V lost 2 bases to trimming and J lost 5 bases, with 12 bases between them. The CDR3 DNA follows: TGTGCCTGGAGTCACACCGTTGTGACTGAAGCTTTCTTT. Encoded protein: CAWSHTVVTEAFF.

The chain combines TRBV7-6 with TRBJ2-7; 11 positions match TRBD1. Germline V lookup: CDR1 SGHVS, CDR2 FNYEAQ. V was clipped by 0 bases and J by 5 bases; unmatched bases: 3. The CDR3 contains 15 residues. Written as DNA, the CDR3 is TGTGCCAGCAGCTTAGCGGACAGGGGGCCCGACGAGCAGTACTTC. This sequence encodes CASSLADRGPDEQYF.

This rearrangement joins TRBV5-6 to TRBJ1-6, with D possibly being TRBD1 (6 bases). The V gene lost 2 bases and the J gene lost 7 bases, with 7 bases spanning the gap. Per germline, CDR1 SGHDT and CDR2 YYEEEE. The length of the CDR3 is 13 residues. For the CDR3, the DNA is TGTGCCAGCAGCTTTGGGGGCAATTCACCCCTCCACTTT. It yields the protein CASSFGGNSPLHF. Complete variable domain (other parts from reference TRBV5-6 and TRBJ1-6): DAGVTQSPTHLIKTRGQQVTLRCSPKSGHDTVSWYQQALGQGPQFIFQYYEEEERQRGNFPDRFSGHQFPNYSSELNVNALLLGDSALYLCASSFGGNSPLHFGNGTRLTVT.